What follows is one TCR beta chain and its context. The record originates from a study of T-cell reconstitution after alpha-beta-depleted transplantation in children. Molecular barcoding with unique molecular identifiers was used for the TCRbeta library. TCRdb independently ran MiXCR on the PCR reads; one entry per CDR3 protein. The top ten hold 4% of the sample, which has some 590,000 distinct CDR3 sequences, roughly 10% seen once. The TCR was taken from a human donor who donated a stem cell graft to a child with acute myeloid leukemia. The material was PBMCs from the stem cell graft donor, obtained from the stem cell graft.

The CDR3 region has the DNA TGCAGTGCTAGAGACCCAGGACTGGGGGTCCATGGCTACACCTTC. Translation gives CSARDPGLGVHGYTF. This rearrangement joins TRBV20-1 to TRBJ1-2; tentatively, D is TRBD1 (5 bases). Germline V gene data show CDR1 as DFQATT and CDR2 as SNEGSKA (reference sequence). V gave up 0 bases and J gave up 6 bases, with 17 bases separating them. This CDR3 comprises 15 residues.